Here is one TCR beta chain with its context. The CDR3 spans 13 residues. Germline loops: CDR1 MDHEN, CDR2 SYDVKM. V was cut by 6 bases and J by 11 bases, with 16 bases left in between. This entry belongs to a study of OX40 agonist ivuxolimab in advanced cancers. About the research overall: Every 2 weeks, ivuxolimab was infused into the patients intravenously at between 0.01 and 10 mg/kg.

Assay: immunoSEQ multiplex PCR; the TCRdb copy retains only in-frame clones and omits some. This sample carries about 62,000 clones, 85% of them seen once, and the ten largest clones take 4%. The sample in question was CD4+ or CD8+ T cells sorted from blood, obtained in a trial of the OX40 agonist ivuxolimab. This clonotype was obtained from an adult with an advanced solid tumor such as melanoma, head and neck, liver or kidney cancer. This sequence joins TRBV28 and TRBJ1-4; D perhaps matches TRBD1 (5 bases). CDR3 nucleotides: TGTGCCAGCAGATGGGACCCCTCTGCCAAACTGTTTTTT. It yields the protein CASRWDPSAKLFF.